This T cell receptor beta chain was captured by sequencing in a study of control samples from healthy donors and cancer patients. Measured with immunoSEQ multiplex PCR; TCRdb has only the in-frame clones, and not every one. The sample contains over 110,000 clones, 75% to 90% of which appear only once. The CDR3 sequence is 19 residues long. The V gene end was trimmed by 4 bases and the J gene end by 3 bases; junction bases not matched to a gene: 12. Germline CDR1 LGHNA, CDR2 YNFKEQ. The receptor was derived from a woman aged 25-40 years in good health. The specimen sequenced was blood. The chain joins TRBV4-2 to TRBJ2-1; 13 nucleotides agree with TRBD2. CDR3 protein: CASSPLIGLAGANYNEQFF. CDR3 nucleotide sequence: TGTGCCAGCAGCCCCCTGATTGGACTAGCGGGAGCCAACTACAATGAGCAGTTCTTC.